Each of the 18 T cell receptor beta chains below was sequenced from the same sample in a study of CD8 T cells in ankylosing spondylitis. Study findings and constraints: Ankylosing spondylitis blood appeared to be characterized by a TCR beta motif of eight highly homologous variants.

No cognate antigen is known for these TCRs. TCRdb redid the calling of the 5' RACE reads with MiXCR, one entry per CDR3 protein. The data hold around 480,000 distinct CDR3 sequences, with approximately 17% observed a single time. The sequenced material came from blood, either unsorted or a sorted T cell fraction (not recorded which). These receptors were collected from a male donor with ankylosing spondylitis.

The DNA of the CDR3 is TGTGCCAGCAGTTTAGCGAGAGGGTTAAGGCCTGGCACTGAAGCTTTCTTT. Residues: CASSLARGLRPGTEAFF. V and J are TRBV27 and TRBJ1-1, with no clear D. Germline V gene data show CDR1 as MNHEY and CDR2 as SMNVEV (reference sequence). V lost 2 bases and J 4 bases, leaving 20 bases between the germline ends. This CDR3 comprises 17 residues.

In this sample, this clonotype turned up many times. CDR3 sequence: CATSRATGLDTEAFF. DNA of the CDR3: TGTGCCACCAGCAGAGCAACGGGGTTGGACACTGAAGCTTTCTTT. The gene calls are TRBV15 and TRBJ1-1; D ambiguous. Trimming took off 1 base at V and 3 bases at J, with 12 bases between the two ends. The CDR3 has 15 residues. Germline V gives CDR1 LNHNV, CDR2 YYDKDF (reference sequence).

Ten or more counts support this clonotype. The chain has TRBV12-3 or TRBV12-4 and TRBJ1-5, with D possibly matching TRBD1 (5 bases). The CDR3 spans 15 residues. With 4 bases removed from V and 0 bases from J, the gap between germline ends came to 10 bases. The CDR3 DNA reads as TGTGCCAGCAGTTCGGGGGACCGTAGCAATCAGCCCCAGCATTTT. Amino acids: CASSSGDRSNQPQHF.

The V gene is TRBV19, the J gene TRBJ1-1; 7 nucleotides agree with TRBD1. The length of the CDR3 is 15 residues. The V gene's germline CDR1 is LNHDA and CDR2 SQIVND (reference sequence). Trimming cost V 7 bases and J 5 bases; bases outside gene matches: 13. DNA of the CDR3: TGTGCCAGTAATCAGGGGGACCTGGGTAGGACTGAAGCTTTCTTT. It translates to CASNQGDLGRTEAFF.

This clonotype turned up a few times. The rearrangement joins TRBV30 to TRBJ1-5; 8 nucleotides align to TRBD1. V was pared by 1 base and J by 1 base, with 0 bases of the junction left unmatched. This CDR3 has 14 residues. CDR1 and CDR2 (germline): GTSNPN, SVGIG (reference sequence). The CDR3 DNA is TGTGCCTGGAGTGACAGGGGGAGCAATCAGCCCCAGCATTTT. It codes for CAWSDRGSNQPQHF.

This clonotype was seen only a few times. V is TRBV24-1 and J is TRBJ2-1, with TRBD1 matching over 7 bases. The CDR3 sequence is 12 residues long. Trimming at V came to 4 bases and at J to 10 bases, leaving 3 bases not matched to a gene. Germline CDR1 and CDR2: KGHDR and SFDVKD. CDR3 nucleotide sequence: TGTGCCACCAGTGACTCGGACAGGGAGCAGTTCTTC. Protein sequence: CATSDSDREQFF.

The chain carries TRBV20-1 and TRBJ2-7, with D maybe TRBD2 (6 bases). The CDR3 is made up of 12 amino acids. Trimming took 6 bases from V and 1 from J, leaving 10 bases between them. Per germline, CDR1 DFQATT and CDR2 SNEGSKA (reference sequence). The chain's CDR3 is CSAEGTSYEQYF. DNA of the CDR3: TGCAGTGCGGAGGGGACGTCCTACGAGCAGTACTTC.

Only a few counts were recorded for this clonotype. The V call is TRBV2, the J call TRBJ2-7, with 7 bases identical to TRBD1. J was trimmed by 3 bases and V by 1 base; bases with no gene match: 3. Germline V gives CDR1 SNHLY, CDR2 FYNNEI. This CDR3 contains 14 residues. CDR3 coding DNA: TGTGCCAGCAGTGAAGGCAGGGGGTACTACGAGCAGTACTTC. It specifies CASSEGRGYYEQYF. The complete variable domain, with remaining parts taken from reference TRBV2 and TRBJ2-7, reads EPEVTQTPSHQVTQMGQEVILRCVPISNHLYFYWYRQILGQKVEFLVSFYNNEISEKSEIFDDQFSVERPDGSNFTLKIRSTKLEDSAMYFCASSEGRGYYEQYFGPGTRLTVT.

This chain uses TRBV6-4 with TRBJ2-2; possible D gene TRBD1, 6 bases. CDR1 is MRHNA, CDR2 SNTAGT, per germline. V was shortened by 4 bases and J by 0 bases, with 9 bases between the two germline ends. The CDR3 length is 15 residues. CDR3 sequence: CASSAGTTNTGELFF. The CDR3 region has the DNA TGTGCCAGCAGTGCCGGGACAACGAACACCGGGGAGCTGTTTTTT.

This clonotype appeared a few times. This chain connects TRBV29-1 to TRBJ2-6; perhaps D is TRBD1 or TRBD2 (5 bases each). Per the germline V gene, CDR1 is SQVTM and CDR2 is ANQGSEA. Trimming took off 4 bases at V and 1 base at J, with 14 bases between the two ends. The CDR3 length is 16 residues. The CDR3 loop is CSVGGSSVSGANVLTF. The CDR3 nucleotides read TGCAGCGTTGGGGGGTCTTCCGTATCTGGGGCCAACGTCCTGACTTTC.

The chain has TRBV10-3 and TRBJ2-7; 8 bases are shared with TRBD1. The V segment lost 4 bases and the J segment 5 bases; nucleotides outside the gene matches: 7. CDR1 is ENHRY and CDR2 is SYGVKD in the germline V gene. The CDR3 spans 14 residues. CDR3 in amino acids: CAISGAGGVNEQYF. CDR3 in DNA: TGTGCCATCAGTGGGGCAGGGGGCGTGAACGAGCAGTACTTC.

This rearrangement joins TRBV7-6 to TRBJ2-3; TRBD2 might be the D (6 bases). V lost 3 bases and J lost 1, with 11 bases in between. Germline CDR1 is SGHVS and CDR2 is FNYEAQ. The CDR3 loop spans 15 amino acids. DNA of the CDR3: TGTGCCAGCAGCTTTTGGGGGGAGGGCACAGATACGCAGTATTTT. This sequence encodes CASSFWGEGTDTQYF. The whole variable domain, filled in from reference TRBV7-6 and TRBJ2-3, reads GAGVSQSPRYKVTKRGQDVALRCDPISGHVSLYWYRQALGQGPEFLTYFNYEAQQDKSGLPNDRFSAERPEGSISTLTIQRTEQRDSAMYRCASSFWGEGTDTQYFGPGTRLTVL.

The chain has TRBV19 and TRBJ1-2, with 7 bases fitting TRBD1. The CDR3 sequence is 14 residues long. The germline gives CDR1 LNHDA, CDR2 SQIVND (reference sequence). The junction had 5 bases not matched to a gene; V was cut back by 6 bases and J by 1 base. The CDR3 DNA reads TGTGCCAGTAGGAGGGGGCTTGATAACTATGGCTACACCTTC. This sequence encodes CASRRGLDNYGYTF.

The gene calls are TRBV4-1 and TRBJ2-4, with D perhaps matching TRBD1 (5 bases). Germline values: CDR1 MGHRA, CDR2 YSYEKL. The CDR3 is 19 amino acids. V was pared by 0 bases and J by 4 bases, with 22 bases between. The CDR3 loop is CASSQDVAGNSLGKNIQYF. The CDR3 coding sequence is TGCGCCAGCAGCCAAGATGTGGCAGGGAATTCTTTGGGAAAAAACATTCAGTACTTC.

V gene TRBV12-3 or TRBV12-4 combines with J gene TRBJ2-5; a weak D match, TRBD1 (6 bases). V shed 1 base and J shed 5 bases, with 14 bases lying between them. CDR3 length: 15 residues. The CDR3: CASSLVRDKIETQYF. CDR3 bases: TGTGCCAGCAGTTTAGTACGGGACAAGATCGAGACCCAGTACTTC.

The chain combines TRBV7-6 with TRBJ1-1; D remains ambiguous. The ends were cut back, 0 bases at V and 3 bases at J, with 11 bases in the middle. CDR1 is SGHVS, CDR2 FNYEAQ, per germline. The CDR3 is 15 amino acids. The CDR3 DNA reads TGTGCCAGCAGCTTAGCTATAACAGACTACACTGAAGCTTTCTTT. Protein: CASSLAITDYTEAFF.

This clonotype was counted at least ten times. The rearrangement links TRBV20-1 to TRBJ1-2; D is unclear. Germline CDR1 is DFQATT and CDR2 is SNEGSKA (reference sequence). Trimming cost V 0 bases and J 2 bases, with 4 bases left between them. This CDR3 region has 12 residues. The chain's CDR3 is CSARDENYGYTF. The CDR3 nucleotides read TGCAGTGCTAGAGACGAAAACTATGGCTACACCTTC.

The chain joins TRBV11-3 to TRBJ2-2, with 8 bases matching TRBD2. V dropped 0 bases and J dropped 1; count of bases not matched to a gene: 1. The CDR3 is made up of 16 amino acids. Germline V gene sequence: CDR1 SGHNT, CDR2 YENEEA. The CDR3 region has the DNA TGTGCCAGCAGCTTAGACGCGGGGGGGAACACCGGGGAGCTGTTTTTT. Its protein is CASSLDAGGNTGELFF.